This T cell receptor beta chain stems from a study of CD8 T cells in ankylosing spondylitis. This clonotype was counted between two and nine times. Its antigen remains unknown. Overall study findings and caveats: The authors reported significant enrichment of disease-linked clones in matched ankylosing spondylitis synovial fluid. Among TCR beta sequences, a motif of roughly 8 highly homologous variants appeared characteristic of ankylosing spondylitis blood. Both synovial fluid and blood in reactive arthritis had previously been reported to carry some motif variants. Researchers report that disease-linked clones proved CD8+ and relatively rare in peripheral blood.

TCRdb re-called the 5' RACE reads through MiXCR, storing one row per CDR3 protein. The sample gives over 700,000 distinct CDR3 sequences, over 15% of which show up once; 19% is in the top ten. Germline assignment: CDR1 ENHRY and CDR2 SYGVKD. J gave up 5 bases and V 5 bases, and 6 bases lay outside the gene matches. The CDR3 loop spans 14 amino acids. The sample consisted of blood, either unsorted or a sorted T cell fraction (not recorded which). The chain employs TRBV10-3 and TRBJ2-7, with 10 bases identical to TRBD2. This clonotype originated in a male donor with ankylosing spondylitis. CDR3 nucleotides: TGTGCCATCAGTCCTAGCGGGAGACAAAACGAGCAGTACTTC. Protein: CAISPSGRQNEQYF.